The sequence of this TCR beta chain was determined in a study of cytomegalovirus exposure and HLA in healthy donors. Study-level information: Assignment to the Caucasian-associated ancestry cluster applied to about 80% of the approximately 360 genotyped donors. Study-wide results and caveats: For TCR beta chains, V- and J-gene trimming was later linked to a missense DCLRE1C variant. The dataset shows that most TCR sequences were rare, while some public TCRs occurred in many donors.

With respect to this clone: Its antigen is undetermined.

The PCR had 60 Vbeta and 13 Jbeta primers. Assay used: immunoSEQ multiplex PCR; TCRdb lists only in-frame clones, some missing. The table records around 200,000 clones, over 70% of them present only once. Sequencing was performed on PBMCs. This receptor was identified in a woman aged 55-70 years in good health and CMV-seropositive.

The CDR3 DNA reads TGTGCCAGCAGTTGGGGGCGGGATCAGCCCCAGCATTTT. Protein sequence: CASSWGRDQPQHF. The rearrangement links TRBV6-5 to TRBJ1-5; a possible D gene is TRBD1 (6 bases). V was pared by 4 bases and J by 5 bases, with 9 bases between. The germline CDR1 and CDR2 sequences are MNHEY and SVGAGI. The CDR3 loop spans 13 amino acids.